These T cell receptor beta chains were read from a single sample in a study of blood T cell repertoires in COVID-19. Profiling relied on immunoSEQ multiplex PCR, and the TCRdb table lists in-frame clones only, not all of them. The profile shows under 250,000 clones, roughly 85% of them singletons. The specimen was PBMCs or T cells enriched from blood (not recorded which). All receptors come from a man aged 25-45 years who had recovered from COVID-19. Both conserved end residues are part of each CDR3. Fields, in order: D gene, clone size, J gene, V gene, CDR3 DNA, CDR3 protein. A D gene is named only where the DNA matches it firmly. Clone sizes are given selectively: once, few, many, or a class where the clone is expanded.

TRBD2	.	TRBJ2-3	TRBV5-4	TGTGCCAGTGAACTAGCGGGGCGAACTAGCACAGATACGCAGTATTTT	CASELAGRTSTDTQYF
.	once	TRBJ1-5	TRBV3-1/TRBV3-2	TGTGCCAGCAGCCCCCTCGGGAATCAGCCCCAGCATTTT	CASSPLGNQPQHF
TRBD1	.	TRBJ1-5	TRBV3-1/TRBV3-2	TGTGCCAGCAGCCGACAGGGGAGCAATCAGCCCCAGCATTTT	CASSRQGSNQPQHF
TRBD1	.	TRBJ2-7	TRBV11-1	TGTGCCAGCAGGAGGGACAGGGGCACCTACGAGCAGTACTTC	CASRRDRGTYEQYF
TRBD1	.	TRBJ2-7	TRBV7-9	TGTGCCAGCAGCTCCGGGACAGGGGGCTACGAGCAGTACTTC	CASSSGTGGYEQYF
TRBD1	.	TRBJ1-5	TRBV2	TGTGCCAGCAGACCCGACAGGGTTAGCAATCAGCCCCAGCATTTT	CASRPDRVSNQPQHF
.	.	TRBJ2-7	TRBV15	TGTGCCATCGCCACCCTGCCCCCGAGAGGTTTCTACGAGCAGTACTTC	CAIATLPPRGFYEQYF
.	.	TRBJ2-2	TRBV10-3	TGTGCCATCAAGAGAGACTCGGTGGGCGGGGAGCTGTTTTTT	CAIKRDSVGGELFF
TRBD1	.	TRBJ1-2	TRBV5-5	TGTGCCAGCAGCTTGTTTCCGGACAGGGTTTATTCGAGAGGCTACACCTTC	CASSLFPDRVYSRGYTF
TRBD1	once	TRBJ1-4	TRBV5-1	TGCGCCAGCAGCTTGGCCGGGACAGGGGGCCGTGAAAAACTGTTTTTT	CASSLAGTGGREKLFF
TRBD1	.	TRBJ1-4	TRBV4-2	TGTGCCAGCAGCCAAGAAATACAGGGGAAAGAAAAACTGTTTTTT	CASSQEIQGKEKLFF
.	.	TRBJ2-6	TRBV6-5	TGTGCCAGCAGTTACGGGGCCTCTGGGGCCAACGTCCTGACTTTC	CASSYGASGANVLTF
TRBD1	.	TRBJ2-3	TRBV9	TGTGCCAGCAGCTCCCGTTTTGGGACAGGGGGCACAGATACGCAGTATTTT	CASSSRFGTGGTDTQYF
TRBD1	.	TRBJ2-2	TRBV7-9	TGTGCCAGCGGAACCGGGACAGGCAGGGGCACCGGGGAGCTGTTTTTT	CASGTGTGRGTGELFF
TRBD1	.	TRBJ1-4	TRBV4-2	TGTGCCAGCAGCCAAGCCGGGACAGGGGCTGAAAAACTGTTTTTT	CASSQAGTGAEKLFF